What follows describes a single T cell receptor beta chain. Its specificity is not known. Indicated time point: recipient sample about 28 days before transplant, after cytoreduction. Samples: about 28 days before transplant, then days 30, 100 and 180 after. This sample is part of a study of T cell clonotyping in hematopoietic cell transplantation. The overall study: Pretransplant recipient samples were taken after cytoreduction. Study conclusions and caveats: Pathologically expanded recipient clonotypes increased progressively from day 30 to day 180 as diversity fell. Broader posttransplant TCR repertoire diversity was predicted by graft donor and pretransplant recipient Inverse Simpson Index values.

Germline CDR1 SGHTA, CDR2 FQGTGA. With 1 base removed from V and 6 bases from J, the gap between germline ends came to 10 bases. This CDR3 region has 14 residues. Produced via immunoSEQ multiplex PCR; TCRdb's table is partial and in-frame only. The table includes about 3,300 clones, approximately 96% detected once. The starting material was peripheral blood mononuclear cells, obtained before stem cell transplant. This TCR was recovered from a woman between 45 and 60 years old with chronic myeloid leukemia. Some clones in this sample may be carry-over from other donors' samples. V gene TRBV7-3 combines with J gene TRBJ2-1; D is undetermined. The CDR3 bases are TGTGCCAGCAGCTTAAGGGGATTTGCCAATGAGCAGTTCTTC. Translating gives CASSLRGFANEQFF.